The entry below gives a single T cell receptor (beta chain) sequence along with its context. Depth targeted 1 in 200,000 to 1 in 1 million T cells, averaging 10x coverage per clonotype. Profiling relied on immunoSEQ multiplex PCR, and the TCRdb table lists in-frame clones only, not all of them. The data show over 110,000 clones, with approximately 90% seen just once and 11% held by the top ten. These data belong to a study of cytotoxic CD8 clonotypes in ibrutinib-treated CLL. The V gene's germline CDR1 is LNHNV and CDR2 YYDKDF (reference sequence). The CDR3 is 16 residues long. The V end lost 5 bases, the J end lost 6 bases, and 20 bases lay between the germline ends.

Specimen: PBMCs, collected after 12 months of ibrutinib treatment. This sequence joins TRBV15 and TRBJ2-1; perhaps TRBD1 as D (6 bases). This receptor was identified in a human donor with chronic lymphocytic leukemia. The DNA of the CDR3 is TGTGCCACCAGCCGGACCGTCAGGGGCTCGGTCAATGAGCAGTTCTTC. It specifies CATSRTVRGSVNEQFF.